This T cell receptor beta chain was found in a study of CD4 T cells in relation to SARS-CoV-2 and coronaviruses. Method: immunoSEQ multiplex PCR; TCRdb's copy keeps in-frame clones and lacks some. The data show about 12,000 clones, 69% seen once. CD4+ T cells from unexposed donors were obtained before the COVID-19 pandemic (2011-2018). After roughly ten days of culture, CD4+ T cells were isolated. Judged by abundance, this clone is large. Its matching antigen is unknown. This TCR was sampled from a human donor in good health. The sample comprised CD4+ T cells from PBMCs, cultured in vitro.

The CDR3 spells CASSFAGNSYEQYF. DNA of the CDR3: TGTGCCAGCAGCTTCGCGGGCAACTCCTACGAGCAGTACTTC. This chain links TRBV5-5 with TRBJ2-7; a weak D match, TRBD2 (5 bases). The ends were cut back, 2 bases at V and 0 bases at J, with 9 bases in the middle. CDR3 size: 14 residues. CDR1 and CDR2 from the germline V gene are SGHKS and YYEKEE (reference sequence).